This T cell receptor (beta chain) appears in the sequencing data of a study of a mutant IDH1 vaccine in newly diagnosed glioma. Overall study: In weeks 1, 3, 5, 7, 11, 15, 19 and 23, patients were vaccinated. Before enrollment, the patients had been treated with radiotherapy alone, temozolomide alone, or both together. Most of them had received both.

Specified time point: week 5, during vaccination. Topical imiquimod accompanied each vaccine dose, which consisted of 300 ug of mutant IDH1 20-mer peptide. The study enrolled donors with new WHO grade 3 or 4 IDH1-mutant, ATRX-lost astrocytomas. Concerning this clone itself: The antigen remains unidentified.

Trimming took 8 bases from V and 6 from J; bases not matched to a gene: 23. This CDR3 has 17 amino acids. Germline V gene sequence: CDR1 SQVTM, CDR2 ANQGSEA. TCRdb's table, derived via immunoSEQ multiplex PCR, lists solely in-frame clones and lacks some. The data hold 38,000 or so clones, with 80% to 95% observed a single time. The chain links TRBV29-1 to TRBJ2-7; 9 bases match TRBD1. The sample consisted of PBMCs, taken from a glioma patient whose treatment included an IDH1 peptide vaccine. This receptor was taken from a man in his fifties with glioma. The CDR3 nucleotides are TGCAGCATCCTAAGACAGGGGGGGAGCGGGAACCCCTCCGAGCAGTACTTC. Translating gives CSILRQGGSGNPSEQYF.